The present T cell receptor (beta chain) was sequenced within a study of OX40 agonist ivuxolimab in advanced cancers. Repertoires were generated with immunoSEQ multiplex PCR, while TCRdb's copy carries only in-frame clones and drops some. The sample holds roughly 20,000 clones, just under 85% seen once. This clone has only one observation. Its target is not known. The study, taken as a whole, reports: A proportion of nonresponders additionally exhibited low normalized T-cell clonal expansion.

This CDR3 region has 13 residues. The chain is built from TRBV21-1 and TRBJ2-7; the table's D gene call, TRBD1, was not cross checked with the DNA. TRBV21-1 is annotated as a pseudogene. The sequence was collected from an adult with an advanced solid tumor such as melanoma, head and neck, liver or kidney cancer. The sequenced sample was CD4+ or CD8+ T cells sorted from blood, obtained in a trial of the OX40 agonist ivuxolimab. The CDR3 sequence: CASRTGVEYEQYF. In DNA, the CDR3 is TGTGCCAGCAGAACAGGGGTGGAATACGAGCAGTACTTC.